This T cell receptor (beta chain) was sequenced during a study of blood T cell repertoires in COVID-19. In the original workflow: Nucleated cell number was recorded as an estimate derived from reference gene primer amplification. The data were produced by immunoSEQ multiplex PCR, yet TCRdb's version contains in-frame clones alone and is incomplete. That table is the source of V, J and clone size, and D and trimming were worked out from the DNA. The sample consists of roughly 64,000 clones, 65% to 90% of them appearing once. The clonotype was recovered from a man in his forties or fifties with active COVID-19. Sequenced: peripheral blood.

The CDR3 nucleotides read TGTGCCAGCAGTCGACAGGGGGCGGATCAGCCCCAGCATTTT. Amino acid sequence: CASSRQGADQPQHF. V is TRBV6-5 and J is TRBJ1-5; 10 bases are shared with TRBD1. The CDR3 has 14 residues. The ends lost 5 bases at V and 5 bases at J; junction bases unmatched: 3. The germline V gene encodes CDR1 MNHEY and CDR2 SVGAGI.